The next 14 T cell receptor beta chains were all read from a single sample in a study of beta chain features in type 1 diabetes. Study-wide points: All four CD4+ subsets of Type 1 diabetes patients contained TCRB CDR3s that were moderately but significantly shorter.

Their antigens remain unidentified. The entirety of the isolated RNA underwent reverse transcription, so expressed TCRB transcripts were sequenced. Method: immunoSEQ multiplex PCR; TCRdb's copy keeps in-frame clones and lacks some. Among 150,000 to 190,000 clones listed, about 9.3% were seen once. Sequencing was done on a sample of central memory CD4+ T cells from blood. The receptor source for this set is a man aged 25-45 years with type 1 diabetes.

This clone was seen only a few times. The rearrangement links TRBV5-1 to TRBJ2-7; TRBD2 matches 15 bases. The CDR3 contains 14 residues. V dropped 4 bases and J dropped 6; count of bases not matched to a gene: 2. Per the germline V gene, CDR1 is SGHRS and CDR2 is YFSETQ. CDR3 loop: CASSKGLAGGEQYF. The CDR3 coding sequence is TGCGCCAGCAGCAAGGGACTAGCGGGAGGCGAGCAGTACTTC.

This clone came up a few times. V and J are TRBV7-2 and TRBJ2-5; a possible D gene is TRBD2 (6 bases). The V end lost 3 bases, the J end lost 1 base, and 9 bases lay between the germline ends. Germline V lookup: CDR1 SGHTA, CDR2 FQGNSA. This CDR3 is built from 14 residues. In nucleotides, the CDR3 is TGTGCCAGCAGCTTCCTAGCGCTCCAAGAGACCCAGTACTTC. This sequence encodes CASSFLALQETQYF.

The chain employs TRBV19 and TRBJ1-2; 7 bases fit TRBD1. Unmatched junction bases numbered 8, after V lost 5 bases and J lost 5 bases. Germline CDR1 is LNHDA and CDR2 is SQIVND (reference sequence). CDR3 size: 14 residues. The CDR3 spells CASSSGTAIYGYTF. In DNA, the CDR3 is TGTGCCAGTAGTTCCGGGACAGCCATTTATGGCTACACCTTC.

The table lists this clone with a few counts. The V call is TRBV28, the J call TRBJ1-5; 7 positions agree with TRBD1. Germline V gene lookup returns CDR1 MDHEN and CDR2 SYDVKM. The V and J ends lost 5 bases and 4 bases, in that order; junction bases with no gene match: 5. This CDR3 comprises 14 residues. The CDR3 region has the DNA TGTGCCAGCAGTACCCAGGGGGAAAATCAGCCCCAGCATTTT. This gives the protein CASSTQGENQPQHF.

This clone was seen only once. J is TRBJ1-2 and V is TRBV7-9; 8 bases agree with TRBD1. The CDR3 contains 14 residues. Germline assignment: CDR1 SEHNR and CDR2 FQNEAQ (reference sequence). Trimming at V came to 4 bases and at J to 8 bases, leaving 9 bases not matched to a gene. The CDR3 DNA sequence: TGTGCCAGCAGCTCCGACCGGACAGGGATCGGCTACACCTTC. Encoded protein: CASSSDRTGIGYTF.

This clone was seen only a few times. The rearrangement uses TRBV10-3 and TRBJ2-3; TRBD1 matches at 8 bases. Germline CDR1 is ENHRY and CDR2 is SYGVKD. The CDR3 sequence is 18 residues long. Unmatched junction bases numbered 9, after V lost 0 bases and J lost 1 base. DNA for the CDR3: TGTGCCATCAGTGAGTCTGCCCAGGGGGCTGGGGGCACAGATACGCAGTATTTT. Its protein product is CAISESAQGAGGTDTQYF.

This chain joins TRBV7-2 and TRBJ2-3; the match to TRBD1 covers 12 bases. The germline V gene encodes CDR1 SGHTA and CDR2 FQGNSA. The junction had 7 bases not matched to a gene; V was cut back by 5 bases and J by 7 bases. The CDR3 is made up of 15 amino acids. Here the CDR3 reads CASSPWGQGAYTQYF. Written as DNA, the CDR3 is TGTGCCAGCAGCCCATGGGGACAGGGGGCCTATACGCAGTATTTT.

This chain links TRBV30 with TRBJ1-4, with TRBD1 as a possible D gene (5 bases). This CDR3 contains 13 residues. Germline V gives CDR1 GTSNPN, CDR2 SVGIG (reference sequence). V lost 1 base to trimming and J lost 8 bases, with 11 bases between them. CDR3 amino acids: CAWSEGVGEKLFF. The CDR3, as DNA: TGTGCCTGGAGTGAAGGGGTAGGGGAAAAACTGTTTTTT.

This clone was counted between two and nine times. V is TRBV30 and J is TRBJ1-3; D remains unclear. Germline V gene lookup returns CDR1 GTSNPN and CDR2 SVGIG (reference sequence). Trimming shortened V by 2 bases and J by 2 bases, and 13 bases separated the two germline ends. This CDR3 has 15 residues. This chain's CDR3 is CAWSPLGIPGNTIYF. The CDR3 DNA is TGTGCCTGGAGTCCTCTCGGGATACCTGGAAACACCATATATTTT. Variable domain in full (rest from reference TRBV30 and TRBJ1-3): SQTIHQWPATLVQPVGSPLSLECTVEGTSNPNLYWYRQAAGRGLQLLFYSVGIGQISSEVPQNLSASRPQDRQFILSSKKLLLSDSGFYLCAWSPLGIPGNTIYFGEGSWLTVV.

The genes are TRBV5-1 and TRBJ2-3, with TRBD2 matching over 11 bases. The CDR3 extends over 18 amino acids. The germline CDR1 and CDR2 sequences are SGHRS and YFSETQ. Unmatched junction bases numbered 9, after V lost 3 bases and J lost 0 bases. CDR3 residues: CASSSGTSGRASTDTQYF. The DNA of the CDR3 is TGCGCCAGCAGCTCTGGAACTAGCGGGAGAGCTAGCACAGATACGCAGTATTTT.

This clone was detected only a few times. The chain employs TRBV5-4 and TRBJ2-7; 7 bases line up with TRBD1. J lost 11 bases, V lost 2 bases, and 7 bases had no gene match. The CDR3 sequence is 12 residues long. Germline V lookup: CDR1 SGHNT, CDR2 YYREEE (reference sequence). The CDR3 reads CASSFSGTEKYF. CDR3 DNA sequence: TGTGCCAGCAGCTTTTCCGGGACAGAAAAGTACTTC. Looking up the rest from reference TRBV5-4 and TRBJ2-7 gives the full variable domain: ETGVTQSPTHLIKTRGQQVTLRCSSQSGHNTVSWYQQALGQGPQFIFQYYREEENGRGNFPPRFSGLQFPNYSSELNVNALELDDSALYLCASSFSGTEKYFGPGTRLTVT.

This clone was counted a few times. J is TRBJ2-7 and V is TRBV5-1; 9 bases fit TRBD2. Trimming at V came to 3 bases and at J to 5 bases, leaving 6 bases not matched to a gene. The V gene's germline CDR1 is SGHRS and CDR2 YFSETQ. The CDR3 is 14 residues long. The CDR3 nucleotides are TGCGCCAGCAGCTCGGCGGGAGGGCCCCACGAGCAGTACTTC. Translated: CASSSAGGPHEQYF.

This clone was detected only a few times. The chain joins TRBV19 to TRBJ1-1; D uncertain. V lost 3 bases and J lost 8, with 7 bases in between. CDR3 size: 11 residues. CDR1 is LNHDA, CDR2 SQIVND, per germline (reference sequence). The CDR3: CASSMYVEAFF. The CDR3 region has the DNA TGTGCCAGTAGTATGTATGTCGAAGCTTTCTTT.

This clone has more than one count but fewer than ten. DNA for the CDR3: TGTGCCAGCTCCCCCGGGAGTCCGGGGAACAATGAGCAGTTCTTC. This translates into CASSPGSPGNNEQFF. This chain uses TRBV18 with TRBJ2-1, with D tentatively TRBD2 (6 bases). The V gene's germline CDR1 is KGHSH and CDR2 LQKENI. CDR3 length equals 15 residues. The V and J ends lost 6 bases and 5 bases respectively, with 17 bases between them. Supplemented by reference TRBV18 and TRBJ2-1, the full variable domain reads NAGVMQNPRHLVRRRGQEARLRCSPMKGHSHVYWYRQLPEEGLKFMVYLQKENIIDESGMPKERFSAEFPKEGPSILRIQQVVRGDSAAYFCASSPGSPGNNEQFFGPGTRLTVL.